The sequence of this T cell receptor (beta chain) was determined in a study of OX40 agonist ivuxolimab in advanced cancers. About the research overall: A history of anti-PD-1, anti-PD-L1 or anti-CTLA-4 therapy was acceptable, and about 37% had some. Whole-study results and caveats: CD4+ T cells averaged fewer expanded clones than CD8+ T cells.

As to this clone: Its antigen is undetermined.

Per germline, CDR1 SGHTS and CDR2 YDEGEE. Unmatched junction bases numbered 1, after V lost 0 bases and J lost 2 bases. The CDR3 consists of 14 residues. Only in-frame clones appear in the TCRdb table, and some are missing; sequencing was by immunoSEQ multiplex PCR. This sample has nearly 80,000 clones; 90% occur once, and the top ten carry less than 0.35%. The chain couples TRBV5-8 to TRBJ1-2; TRBD1 matches 7 bases. Here the sequenced sample was CD4+ or CD8+ T cells sorted from blood, taken in a trial of the OX40 agonist ivuxolimab. The receptor was isolated from an adult with an advanced solid tumor such as melanoma, head and neck, liver or kidney cancer. The CDR3 coding sequence is TGTGCCAGCAGCTTGGGACAGGGAAACTATGGCTACACCTTC. Its protein product is CASSLGQGNYGYTF.